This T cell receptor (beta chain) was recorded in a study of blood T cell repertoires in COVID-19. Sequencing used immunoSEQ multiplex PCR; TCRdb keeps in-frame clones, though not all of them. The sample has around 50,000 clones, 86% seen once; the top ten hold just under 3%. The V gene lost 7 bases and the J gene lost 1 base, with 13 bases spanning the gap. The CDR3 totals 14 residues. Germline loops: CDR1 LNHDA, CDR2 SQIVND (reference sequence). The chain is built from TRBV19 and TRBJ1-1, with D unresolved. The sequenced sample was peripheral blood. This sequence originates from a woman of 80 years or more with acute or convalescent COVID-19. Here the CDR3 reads CASNGLEGNTEAFF. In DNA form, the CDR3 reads TGTGCCAGTAACGGGCTAGAGGGGAACACTGAAGCTTTCTTT.